The 19 T cell receptor beta chains given below trace back to one sample, sequenced in a study of cytomegalovirus exposure and HLA in healthy donors. Vbeta (60) and Jbeta (13) primers were used in the PCR. The data were produced by immunoSEQ multiplex PCR, yet TCRdb's version contains in-frame clones alone and is incomplete. Among tens of thousands of clones listed, around two thirds were seen once. Sequenced material: PBMCs. These receptors were taken from a woman in her 30s in good health and CMV-seronegative.

V and J are TRBV5-1 and TRBJ1-1; possibly TRBD1 for D (5 bases). Per germline, CDR1 SGHRS and CDR2 YFSETQ. The V gene lost 3 bases and the J gene lost 4 bases, with 16 bases spanning the gap. This CDR3 has 15 amino acids. The CDR3 DNA follows: TGCGCCAGCAGCTCAACCGGACATACGGTCACTGAAGCTTTCTTT. Amino acids: CASSSTGHTVTEAFF.

The chain recombines TRBV11-3 with TRBJ2-5; 10 nucleotides match TRBD2. Germline V CDR1 and CDR2: SGHNT, YENEEA. This CDR3 contains 15 residues. V trimming: 4 bases; J trimming: 2 bases; junction bases outside the gene matches: 4. CDR3 protein: CASSYRAGGQETQYF. In nucleotides, the CDR3 is TGTGCCAGCAGCTATCGAGCGGGAGGGCAAGAGACCCAGTACTTC.

The V call is TRBV5-1, the J call TRBJ2-7; 10 bases are shared with TRBD1. Germline trimming cut 2 bases from V and 4 bases from J; bases unmatched to any gene: 12. CDR1 SGHRS and CDR2 YFSETQ come from the germline V gene. The CDR3 totals 17 residues. The CDR3 region has the DNA TGCGCCAGCAGCTTCCGATCAGAGCCGGGACAGGGGTACGAGCAGTACTTC. This gives the protein CASSFRSEPGQGYEQYF.

The chain is built from TRBV28 and TRBJ1-2; possible D gene TRBD1, 6 bases. Germline CDR1 reads MDHEN; CDR2 reads SYDVKM. Trimming stripped 6 bases from V and 4 bases from J, with 12 bases between. The CDR3 has 13 residues. CDR3: CASSTGLSYGYTF. For the CDR3, the DNA is TGTGCCAGCAGCACAGGGTTAAGCTATGGCTACACCTTC.

The gene calls are TRBV7-9 and TRBJ1-2; tentative D call: TRBD1 (5 bases). Trimming pared 0 bases from V and 8 bases from J, leaving 10 bases between. Germline V CDR1 and CDR2: SEHNR, FQNEAQ (reference sequence). CDR3 size: 13 residues. For the CDR3, the DNA is TGTGCCAGCAGCTTAGCCGTACAGGTCGGCTACACCTTC. Amino acids: CASSLAVQVGYTF. Full variable domain (missing parts from reference TRBV7-9 and TRBJ1-2): DTGVSQNPRHKITKRGQNVTFRCDPISEHNRLYWYRQTLGQGPEFLTYFQNEAQLEKSRLLSDRFSAERPKGSFSTLEIQRTEQGDSAMYLCASSLAVQVGYTFGSGTRLTVV.

The V call is TRBV25-1, the J call TRBJ2-5, with 9 bases identical to TRBD2. There are 15 residues in the CDR3. The V gene's germline CDR1 is MGHDK and CDR2 SYGVNS. After removal of 3 bases from V and 7 bases from J, the junction contained 9 bases not matched to a gene. CDR3 DNA sequence: TGTGCCAGCAGTGATAATGTAGCGGGAGAGGGGACCCAGTACTTC. It encodes CASSDNVAGEGTQYF.

The V gene is TRBV7-8, the J gene TRBJ1-5, with D unresolved. The CDR3 is 17 residues long. Germline V CDR1 and CDR2: SGHVS, FQNEAQ. Trimming cost V 0 bases and J 0 bases, with 12 bases left between them. The CDR3 bases are TGTGCCAGCAGCTTAGCGAGGGCAGGCATTAGCAATCAGCCCCAGCATTTT. Protein: CASSLARAGISNQPQHF.

V is TRBV5-4 and J is TRBJ1-2; D is unresolved. The CDR3 is 13 residues long. The V end was cut by 0 bases, the J end by 7 bases, with 10 bases between. Germline loops: CDR1 SGHNT, CDR2 YYREEE (reference sequence). CDR3 nucleotides: TGTGCCAGCAGCTTGGTAGCTGATCCTGGCTACACCTTC. Amino acids: CASSLVADPGYTF.

The chain is built from TRBV4-2 and TRBJ2-5, with D tentatively TRBD1 (5 bases). CDR3 length: 14 residues. Germline V gives CDR1 LGHNA, CDR2 YNFKEQ. Trimming removed 1 base from V and 6 bases from J, with 12 bases in between. The CDR3 DNA reads as TGTGCCAGCAGCCAAGGGACAACCGGGCAGACCCAGTACTTC. This codes for CASSQGTTGQTQYF.

This sequence joins TRBV11-2 and TRBJ2-7; 9 bases line up with TRBD1. The CDR3 spans 14 residues. Germline V gene sequence: CDR1 SGHAT, CDR2 FQNNGV. The J segment lost 3 bases and the V segment lost 5 bases, leaving 5 bases of the junction unmatched. CDR3 in DNA: TGTGCCAGCAGCGAGGGACAGGGTAACTACGAGCAGTACTTC. It translates to CASSEGQGNYEQYF. The whole variable domain, filled in from reference TRBV11-2 and TRBJ2-7, reads EAGVAQSPRYKIIEKRQSVAFWCNPISGHATLYWYQQILGQGPKLLIQFQNNGVVDDSQLPKDRFSAERLKGVDSTLKIQPAKLEDSAVYLCASSEGQGNYEQYFGPGTRLTVT.

The rearrangement links TRBV10-3 to TRBJ2-7, with D perhaps matching TRBD1 (5 bases). The CDR3 totals 12 residues. Germline V lookup: CDR1 ENHRY, CDR2 SYGVKD. V was cut by 4 bases and J by 6 bases, with 10 bases left in between. Written as DNA, the CDR3 is TGTGCCATCAGTGGGGGCTCCAGCGAGCAGTACTTC. Protein: CAISGGSSEQYF.

This clone occurred a few times. DNA for the CDR3: TGTGCCAGCAGCCAAGAGACGGACAGCTCCTACGAGCAGTACTTC. It specifies CASSQETDSSYEQYF. The V call is TRBV4-2, the J call TRBJ2-7, with D perhaps matching TRBD1 (6 bases). CDR3 length: 15 amino acids. Per the germline V gene, CDR1 is LGHNA and CDR2 is YNFKEQ. V was shortened by 0 bases and J by 0 bases, with 9 bases between the two germline ends.

This chain joins TRBV4-2 and TRBJ2-6; D is perhaps TRBD2 (6 bases). There are 20 residues in the CDR3. Germline V gene sequence: CDR1 LGHNA, CDR2 YNFKEQ. Trimming shortened V by 1 base and J by 0 bases, and 19 bases separated the two germline ends. The CDR3 loop is CASSQVSRGSSSSGANVLTF. The CDR3 bases are TGTGCCAGCAGCCAAGTTTCGCGGGGCTCTTCCTCCTCTGGGGCCAACGTCCTGACTTTC.

The rearrangement uses TRBV7-9 and TRBJ2-1; 8 bases are shared with TRBD2. The CDR3 totals 16 residues. V was pared by 0 bases and J by 0 bases, with 1 base of the junction left unmatched. The germline V gene encodes CDR1 SEHNR and CDR2 FQNEAQ (reference sequence). The chain's CDR3 is CASSLASGSSYNEQFF. The CDR3 DNA is TGTGCCAGCAGCTTAGCCAGCGGGAGCTCCTACAATGAGCAGTTCTTC.

The chain couples TRBV29-1 to TRBJ2-3; TRBD2 matches 9 bases. V dropped 4 bases and J dropped 1; count of bases not matched to a gene: 15. CDR1 and CDR2 (germline): SQVTM, ANQGSEA. This CDR3 region has 18 residues. CDR3 sequence reads: CSVVPGLAGFDGTDTQYF. As DNA, the CDR3 is TGCAGCGTTGTTCCGGGGCTAGCGGGATTTGACGGCACAGATACGCAGTATTTT.

V gene TRBV7-3 combines with J gene TRBJ1-3; perhaps TRBD1 as D (6 bases). Germline values: CDR1 SGHTA, CDR2 FQGTGA. With 4 bases removed from V and 4 bases from J, the gap between germline ends came to 8 bases. CDR3 length: 13 amino acids. CDR3 DNA sequence: TGTGCCAGCAGCTCAGGGGAGGGAAACACCATATATTTT. The encoded protein is CASSSGEGNTIYF.

This clone has only one observation. This rearrangement joins TRBV15 to TRBJ1-1; D might be TRBD1 (6 bases). Trimming pared 3 bases from V and 9 bases from J, leaving 14 bases between. The germline V gene encodes CDR1 LNHNV and CDR2 YYDKDF (reference sequence). This CDR3 comprises 13 residues. The CDR3 DNA sequence: TGTGCCACCAGCAGCAACACAGGGTCGAAAGCTTTCTTT. This codes for CATSSNTGSKAFF.

The genes are TRBV14 and TRBJ1-3; D possibly corresponds to TRBD1 (5 bases). CDR3 length: 15 amino acids. CDR1 and CDR2 from the germline V gene are SGHDN and FVKESK. V lost 8 bases to trimming and J lost 0 bases, with 14 bases between them. The CDR3 spells CASGPGLRSGNTIYF. The CDR3 region has the DNA TGTGCCAGCGGACCGGGACTTCGCTCTGGAAACACCATATATTTT.

The J gene is TRBJ2-3, the V gene TRBV5-1, with D maybe TRBD2 (5 bases). The CDR3 has 14 residues. Germline V CDR1 and CDR2: SGHRS, YFSETQ. V lost 5 bases, J lost 5 bases, and 15 bases lay in between. The CDR3, as DNA: TGCGCCAGCAGGCTAGCTCAGGAGATAGATACGCAGTATTTT. Amino acids: CASRLAQEIDTQYF.